These 22 T cell receptor beta chains came from one sample sequenced in a study of blood T cell repertoires in COVID-19. Clones were read by immunoSEQ multiplex PCR, and TCRdb kept only the in-frame ones, dropping some. The data show 150,000 to 200,000 clones, about 88% seen once. Sequenced material: peripheral blood. All receptors derive from a man over 45 who had recovered from COVID-19.

The rearrangement uses TRBV5-1 and TRBJ2-2; 7 bases agree with TRBD2. CDR1 is SGHRS and CDR2 is YFSETQ in the germline V gene. This CDR3 is built from 15 residues. The junction had 4 bases not matched to a gene; V was cut back by 4 bases and J by 1 base. In nucleotides, the CDR3 is TGCGCCAGCAGCCGGGACTACGGGAACACCGGGGAGCTGTTTTTT. Protein sequence: CASSRDYGNTGELFF.

The genes are TRBV7-3 and TRBJ2-6, with 10 bases identical to TRBD1. Germline-derived CDR1 and CDR2 are SGHTA and FQGTGA. Trimming cost V 1 base and J 4 bases; bases outside gene matches: 10. The CDR3 spans 19 residues. The CDR3 sequence is CASSLKGQGSRQGANVLTF. DNA of the CDR3: TGTGCCAGCAGCTTAAAGGGACAGGGGTCGCGTCAAGGGGCCAACGTCCTGACTTTC. Supplemented by reference TRBV7-3 and TRBJ2-6, the full variable domain reads GAGVSQTPSNKVTEKGKYVELRCDPISGHTALYWYRQSLGQGPEFLIYFQGTGAADDSGLPNDRFFAVRPEGSVSTLKIQRTERGDSAVYLCASSLKGQGSRQGANVLTFGAGSRLTVL.

The rearrangement links TRBV14 to TRBJ1-6; TRBD1 matches 7 bases. The length of the CDR3 is 15 residues. After removal of 2 bases from V and 10 bases from J, the junction contained 8 bases not matched to a gene. CDR1 and CDR2 from the germline V gene are SGHDN and FVKESK. This chain's CDR3 is CASSQTTGIGSPLHF. CDR3 nucleotide sequence: TGTGCCAGCAGCCAAACGACAGGGATCGGCTCACCCCTCCACTTT.

On this clone: This may be a read error: a much more frequent sequence differs by one nucleotide. The genes are TRBV30 and TRBJ2-2, with 8 bases that match TRBD2. V gave up 3 bases and J gave up 3 bases; unmatched junction bases: 3. Germline CDR1 reads GTSNPN; CDR2 reads SVGIG (reference sequence). CDR3 length equals 14 residues. The CDR3 DNA sequence: TGTGCCTGGAGCGGGGGGGGGCACACCGGGGAGCTGTTTTTT. The encoded protein is CAWSGGGHTGELFF.

The CDR3 coding sequence is TGTGCCAGCAGCCCCAGCGCGGCCGGGGAGCTGTTTTTT. The encoded protein is CASSPSAAGELFF. The genes are TRBV7-3 and TRBJ2-2, with unresolved D. Germline loops: CDR1 SGHTA, CDR2 FQGTGA. The CDR3 has 13 amino acids. Trimming cost V 5 bases and J 6 bases, with 10 bases left between them. The entire variable domain, with the rest obtained from reference TRBV7-3 and TRBJ2-2, is as follows: GAGVSQTPSNKVTEKGKYVELRCDPISGHTALYWYRQSLGQGPEFLIYFQGTGAADDSGLPNDRFFAVRPEGSVSTLKIQRTERGDSAVYLCASSPSAAGELFFGEGSRLTVL.

The gene calls are TRBV18 and TRBJ1-1, with D perhaps TRBD1 (5 bases). Trimming removed 3 bases at V and 8 bases at J, with 13 bases between. Germline assignment: CDR1 KGHSH and CDR2 LQKENI. This CDR3 spans 13 amino acids. CDR3 DNA: TGTGCCAGCTCACCCGACCGGGGACTCGAAGCTTTCTTT. This translates into CASSPDRGLEAFF.

This chain joins TRBV6-1 and TRBJ2-7; weak D call: TRBD2 (5 bases). V was trimmed by 2 bases and J by 0 bases, leaving 11 bases between them. Germline V lookup: CDR1 MNHNS, CDR2 SASEGT. The CDR3 is 15 amino acids. In nucleotides, the CDR3 is TGTGCCAGCAGTGAACGGCGGGCCCCCTCCTACGAGCAGTACTTC. It codes for CASSERRAPSYEQYF.

V gene TRBV29-1 combines with J gene TRBJ2-1, with 7 bases matching TRBD2. The germline V gene encodes CDR1 SQVTM and CDR2 ANQGSEA. The CDR3 extends over 15 amino acids. V lost 4 bases, J lost 2 bases, and 8 bases stayed unmatched. The CDR3 nucleotides read TGCAGCGTTGTCCGGCGGGAGATGACCTACAATGAGCAGTTCTTC. Translation: CSVVRREMTYNEQFF.

J is TRBJ1-1 and V is TRBV6-1; tentative D call: TRBD1 (6 bases). With 2 bases removed from V and 5 bases from J, the gap between germline ends came to 15 bases. CDR1 and CDR2 (germline): MNHNS, SASEGT. The CDR3 length is 15 residues. CDR3 coding DNA: TGTGCCAGCAGTGAAAGGGAGGGGGGGCCGACTGAAGCTTTCTTT. It codes for CASSEREGGPTEAFF.

The J gene is TRBJ1-1, the V gene TRBV29-1, with 7 bases identical to TRBD1. Unmatched junction bases numbered 6, after V lost 7 bases and J lost 7 bases. Germline-derived CDR1 and CDR2 are SQVTM and ANQGSEA. The CDR3 extends over 11 amino acids. The CDR3, as DNA: TGCAGCGGACAGGGTGGGAGTGAAGCTTTCTTT. Translating it yields CSGQGGSEAFF.

The chain is built from TRBV9 and TRBJ2-5; 10 bases are shared with TRBD2. Trimming cost V 4 bases and J 5 bases; bases outside gene matches: 5. This CDR3 has 14 residues. Looked up from germline, CDR1 is SGDLS and CDR2 is YYNGEE. The CDR3 spells CASSPGLAVETQYF. The CDR3 DNA follows: TGTGCCAGCAGCCCCGGACTAGCGGTCGAGACCCAGTACTTC. Variable domain in full (rest from reference TRBV9 and TRBJ2-5): DSGVTQTPKHLITATGQRVTLRCSPRSGDLSVYWYQQSLDQGLQFLIQYYNGEERAKGNILERFSAQQFPDLHSELNLSSLELGDSALYFCASSPGLAVETQYFGPGTRLLVL.

The chain joins TRBV6-2 or TRBV6-3 to TRBJ2-7, with 10 positions matching TRBD1. The germline gives CDR1 MNHEY, CDR2 SVGEGT. There are 14 residues in the CDR3. V lost 0 bases to trimming and J lost 9 bases; unmatched junction nucleotides: 5. CDR3 region: CASSYSTGGGRQYF. The CDR3 DNA sequence: TGTGCCAGCAGTTACTCGACAGGGGGCGGAAGGCAGTACTTC.

In the case of this clone: A read error is likely, as this CDR3 ends without the conserved phenylalanine or tryptophan. It is unclear where the CDR3 begins or ends on the DNA, so no DNA is shown, and the CDR3 is as TCRdb lists it. The chain links TRBV23-1 to TRBJ1-6; the table's D call TRBD1 went unverified against the DNA. TRBV23-1 is labeled an ORF, and its function is uncertain. The CDR3 has 12 residues if both end residues are counted. The CDR3 region is CASSHKWGQSLE.

On this clone: One end of the junction varies from germline; a read error may be responsible. The chain couples TRBV28 to TRBJ2-1; TRBD2 might be the D (5 bases). CDR1 and CDR2 (germline): MDHEN, SYDVKM. The CDR3 consists of 12 residues. The CDR3 nucleotides are TGTGCCAGCAGTTCCCCTCGAGCGGAGCGGTTCTTC. Encoded protein: CASSSPRAERFF.

The genes are TRBV6-5 and TRBJ1-1; D may be TRBD1 (6 bases). Between the trimmed V and J ends, which lost 6 bases and 5 bases, there was a span of 16 bases. Germline lookup yields CDR1 MNHEY and CDR2 SVGAGI. The CDR3 is 14 amino acids. The CDR3 coding sequence is TGTGCCAGCAGGCGTACAGGGATTTCGACTGAAGCTTTCTTT. The encoded protein is CASRRTGISTEAFF.

This clone was detected only a few times. The rearrangement joins TRBV10-1 to TRBJ1-5; 8 nucleotides align to TRBD1. This CDR3 contains 15 residues. The germline V gene encodes CDR1 WNHNN and CDR2 SYGVQD (reference sequence). The V segment lost 2 bases and the J segment 1 base; nucleotides outside the gene matches: 1. The CDR3 nucleotides are TGCGCCAGCAGTGAGGGACAGGGAAGCAATCAGCCCCAGCATTTT. This sequence encodes CASSEGQGSNQPQHF.

The chain recombines TRBV5-6 with TRBJ1-5; 8 bases are a match to TRBD1. The J segment lost 2 bases and the V segment lost 0 bases, leaving 4 bases of the junction unmatched. This CDR3 region has 16 residues. The germline V gene has CDR1 SGHDT and CDR2 YYEEEE. The CDR3 nucleotides read TGTGCCAGCAGCTTGGAAAGGGGACAGGGCAATCAGCCCCAGCATTTT. Translating it yields CASSLERGQGNQPQHF.

The chain recombines TRBV6-5 with TRBJ1-5; the D gene is possibly TRBD1 (5 bases). The CDR3 loop spans 14 amino acids. From germline, CDR1 is MNHEY and CDR2 SVGAGI. The V gene lost 2 bases and the J gene lost 7 bases, with 12 bases spanning the gap. CDR3 in DNA: TGTGCCAGCAGTTACGCCGGGGGAGCCCAGCCCCAGCATTTT. Its protein product is CASSYAGGAQPQHF.

This sequence joins TRBV10-1 and TRBJ2-3; D may be TRBD1 (5 bases). CDR3 length: 14 amino acids. Germline CDR1 WNHNN, CDR2 SYGVQD (reference sequence). The V end lost 3 bases, the J end lost 0 bases, and 7 bases lay between the germline ends. The CDR3 region is CASSDWTSTDTQYF. In DNA form, the CDR3 reads TGCGCCAGCAGTGACTGGACAAGCACAGATACGCAGTATTTT.

The chain links TRBV11-2 to TRBJ2-1, with a tentative D call TRBD2 (6 bases). This CDR3 contains 17 residues. Trimming cost V 5 bases and J 0 bases, with 17 bases left between them. Germline assignment: CDR1 SGHAT and CDR2 FQNNGV. For the CDR3, the DNA is TGTGCCAGCAGCACGGATGGAGGGGCAGGCTCCTACAATGAGCAGTTCTTC. As protein: CASSTDGGAGSYNEQFF.

This chain uses TRBV5-1 with TRBJ1-2; D is possibly TRBD1 (6 bases). CDR1 is SGHRS, CDR2 YFSETQ, per germline. The CDR3 contains 14 residues. V lost 0 bases, J lost 3 bases, and 9 bases lay in between. The CDR3 sequence: CASSLGGGDYGYTF. The CDR3 bases are TGCGCCAGCAGCTTGGGAGGGGGTGACTATGGCTACACCTTC.

J is TRBJ1-3 and V is TRBV9; D is unresolved. Germline lookup yields CDR1 SGDLS and CDR2 YYNGEE. Trimming took 0 bases from V and 7 from J, leaving 20 bases between them. The CDR3 runs 17 residues. CDR3 loop: CASSVDGGIGVMNTIYF. The CDR3 nucleotides read TGTGCCAGCAGCGTAGATGGTGGGATCGGGGTGATGAACACCATATATTTT.